The next 21 T cell receptor beta chains were all read from a single sample in a study of blood T cell repertoires in COVID-19. Here immunoSEQ multiplex PCR was the method, and the copy in TCRdb shows in-frame clones only, minus some. Among approximately 310,000 clones listed, approximately 85% were seen once. Sequencing was carried out using PBMCs or T cells enriched from blood (not recorded which). The receptors were gathered from a man aged 25-45 years who had recovered from COVID-19.

The chain carries TRBV4-3 and TRBJ1-2; 9 positions agree with TRBD1. This CDR3 contains 17 residues. CDR1 LGHNA and CDR2 YSLEER come from the germline V gene. V shed 2 bases, J shed 4 bases, and the junction held 11 bases outside the gene matches. The CDR3 sequence is CASSQTRTGERVYGYTF. In DNA form, the CDR3 reads TGCGCCAGCAGCCAAACACGGACAGGGGAGAGGGTCTATGGCTACACCTTC.

Turning to this clone: Other DNA sequences from this sample encode an identical CDR3 as well. This chain links TRBV5-6 with TRBJ2-3; 9 bases are a match to TRBD1. Germline assignment: CDR1 SGHDT and CDR2 YYEEEE. V dropped 4 bases and J dropped 1; count of bases not matched to a gene: 1. The CDR3 runs to 14 residues. The CDR3 spells CASSRDRGTDTQYF. As DNA, the CDR3 is TGTGCCAGCAGCCGGGACAGGGGCACAGATACGCAGTATTTT. The full variable domain, its missing parts supplied by reference TRBV5-6 and TRBJ2-3, is DAGVTQSPTHLIKTRGQQVTLRCSPKSGHDTVSWYQQALGQGPQFIFQYYEEEERQRGNFPDRFSGHQFPNYSSELNVNALLLGDSALYLCASSRDRGTDTQYFGPGTRLTVL.

The chain is built from TRBV5-1 and TRBJ1-1; the D gene is possibly TRBD1 (6 bases). This CDR3 comprises 13 residues. CDR1 is SGHRS, CDR2 YFSETQ, per germline. Trimming stripped 0 bases from V and 7 bases from J, with 10 bases between. The CDR3 spells CASSLGDNNEAFF. The CDR3 nucleotides read TGCGCCAGCAGCTTGGGGGACAATAATGAAGCTTTCTTT.

This rearrangement joins TRBV19 to TRBJ1-1; no firm D call. CDR3 length: 12 residues. Trimming cost V 7 bases and J 2 bases, with 8 bases left between them. CDR1 is LNHDA, CDR2 SQIVND, per germline (reference sequence). The CDR3 DNA sequence: TGTGCCAGTAAACCGCGAAACACTGAAGCTTTCTTT. Translating it yields CASKPRNTEAFF.

For the CDR3, the DNA is TGTGCCAGCAGGATGGACAGGAACTATGGCTACACCTTC. Translated, it gives CASRMDRNYGYTF. The genes are TRBV27 and TRBJ1-2, with TRBD1 matching 7 bases. The CDR3 totals 13 residues. Germline V gene lookup returns CDR1 MNHEY and CDR2 SMNVEV (reference sequence). Trimming removed 6 bases from V and 2 bases from J; junction bases left unmatched: 3.

The genes are TRBV19 and TRBJ2-5; tentative D call: TRBD1 (5 bases). Trimming removed 4 bases at V and 4 bases at J, with 19 bases between. CDR1 is LNHDA and CDR2 is SQIVND in the germline V gene (reference sequence). This CDR3 region has 16 residues. The CDR3 sequence: CASSKESRAKRETQYF. CDR3 in DNA: TGTGCCAGTAGTAAAGAATCCAGGGCTAAGCGAGAGACCCAGTACTTC. Using reference TRBV19 and TRBJ2-5 for the parts outside the CDR3, the full variable domain is DGGITQSPKYLFRKEGQNVTLSCEQNLNHDAMYWYRQDPGQGLRLIYYSQIVNDFQKGDIAEGYSVSREKKESFPLTVTSAQKNPTAFYLCASSKESRAKRETQYFGPGTRLLVL.

This chain uses TRBV7-9 with TRBJ1-1; 7 positions match TRBD1. J lost 4 bases, V lost 6 bases, and 8 bases had no gene match. The CDR3 is made up of 14 amino acids. Germline loops: CDR1 SEHNR, CDR2 FQNEAQ (reference sequence). For the CDR3, the DNA is TGTGCCAGCAGGGGGGGACAGATTAGCACTGAAGCTTTCTTT. Its translation is CASRGGQISTEAFF.

The genes are TRBV4-3 and TRBJ2-7; no clear D. The CDR3 length is 13 residues. V was pared by 0 bases and J by 6 bases, with 9 bases between. CDR1 is LGHNA, CDR2 YSLEER, per germline. CDR3 amino acids: CASSQEETVEQYF. In nucleotides, the CDR3 is TGCGCCAGCAGCCAAGAAGAAACAGTCGAGCAGTACTTC.

The chain couples TRBV7-2 to TRBJ1-2; a weak D match, TRBD1 (5 bases). The V gene lost 3 bases and the J gene lost 4 bases, with 18 bases spanning the gap. Per germline, CDR1 SGHTA and CDR2 FQGNSA. This CDR3 is built from 16 residues. Written as DNA, the CDR3 is TGTGCCAGCAGCTTGGATGTCGCCCAGGGAGGCTATGGCTACACCTTC. Its translation is CASSLDVAQGGYGYTF.

This clone appeared a single time. V is TRBV18 and J is TRBJ2-1, with 8 bases fitting TRBD1. V gave up 6 bases and J gave up 4 bases; unmatched junction bases: 8. The CDR3 runs to 15 residues. Per the germline V gene, CDR1 is KGHSH and CDR2 is LQKENI. The CDR3 sequence is CASSSEDREYNEQFF. In DNA form, the CDR3 reads TGTGCCAGCTCTTCAGAGGACAGGGAGTACAATGAGCAGTTCTTC.

The V call is TRBV27, the J call TRBJ1-6; tentatively, D is TRBD1 (5 bases). This CDR3 comprises 15 residues. V was clipped by 9 bases and J by 9 bases, with 21 bases between them. Germline V CDR1 and CDR2: MNHEY, SMNVEV (reference sequence). The CDR3 DNA follows: TGTGCCAGTAGATCCTGGGACTCCTCTCGTTCACCCCTCCACTTT. It specifies CASRSWDSSRSPLHF.

The chain joins TRBV7-9 to TRBJ1-2, with 7 bases lining up with TRBD1. CDR3 length equals 14 residues. Germline loops: CDR1 SEHNR, CDR2 FQNEAQ (reference sequence). Trimming removed 5 bases from V and 7 bases from J; junction bases left unmatched: 10. The CDR3 region is CASSEAGQVGGYTF. DNA of the CDR3: TGTGCCAGCAGCGAGGCTGGACAGGTTGGTGGCTACACCTTC.

The CDR3 DNA reads as TGTGCCAGCAGCCAAGATCAGGGGCGCCAGGGAGTAATAAATGGCTACACCTTC. Residues: CASSQDQGRQGVINGYTF. The rearrangement links TRBV4-2 to TRBJ1-2; TRBD1 is a possible D gene (6 bases). This CDR3 spans 18 amino acids. CDR1 LGHNA and CDR2 YNFKEQ come from the germline V gene. The germline V and J ends were trimmed by 0 bases and 6 bases, with 23 bases remaining between them.

The rearrangement uses TRBV6-4 and TRBJ2-7, with 12 positions matching TRBD2. The germline CDR1 and CDR2 sequences are MRHNA and SNTAGT. Trimming removed 2 bases from V and 5 bases from J; junction bases left unmatched: 4. The CDR3 sequence is 15 residues long. The CDR3 nucleotides are TGTGCCAGCAGTGACCCCGGACTAGCGGGGAACGAGCAGTACTTC. It encodes CASSDPGLAGNEQYF.

The rearrangement joins TRBV5-1 to TRBJ2-2; tentatively, D is TRBD2 (5 bases). With 2 bases removed from V and 4 bases from J, the gap between germline ends came to 6 bases. The germline gives CDR1 SGHRS, CDR2 YFSETQ. The CDR3 is 13 amino acids. CDR3 sequence (DNA): TGCGCCAGCAGCTTAACTAGCACCGGGGAGCTGTTTTTT. Translation: CASSLTSTGELFF. Looking up the rest from reference TRBV5-1 and TRBJ2-2 gives the full variable domain: KAGVTQTPRYLIKTRGQQVTLSCSPISGHRSVSWYQQTPGQGLQFLFEYFSETQRNKGNFPGRFSGRQFSNSRSEMNVSTLELGDSALYLCASSLTSTGELFFGEGSRLTVL.

The V gene is TRBV7-6, the J gene TRBJ1-2, with 11 bases lining up with TRBD1. The CDR3 has 16 amino acids. CDR1 is SGHVS and CDR2 is FNYEAQ in the germline V gene. V was pared by 5 bases and J by 6 bases, with 11 bases of the junction left unmatched. CDR3 DNA sequence: TGTGCCAGCAGCCCTGGATCCGGGACAGGGGGAGATGGCTACACCTTC. Its translation: CASSPGSGTGGDGYTF.

V usage is TRBV19 and J usage is TRBJ2-3, with 8 bases identical to TRBD1. The V segment lost 5 bases and the J segment 6 bases; nucleotides outside the gene matches: 4. Germline lookup yields CDR1 LNHDA and CDR2 SQIVND (reference sequence). The CDR3 runs to 13 residues. CDR3 sequence (DNA): TGTGCCAGTAGTGAGACAGGGGTGGATACGCAGTATTTT. Protein: CASSETGVDTQYF.

The chain links TRBV11-2 to TRBJ1-2; D is perhaps TRBD1 (5 bases). CDR1 is SGHAT and CDR2 is FQNNGV in the germline V gene. Trimming took off 7 bases at V and 1 base at J, with 13 bases between the two ends. This CDR3 region has 14 residues. The CDR3 region has the DNA TGTGCCAGCAACCCCCAGGGTAGTAACTATGGCTACACCTTC. Its translation: CASNPQGSNYGYTF.

The chain is built from TRBV29-1 and TRBJ2-3, with 9 nucleotides matching TRBD2. V dropped 3 bases and J dropped 0; count of bases not matched to a gene: 7. CDR1 is SQVTM, CDR2 ANQGSEA, per germline. CDR3 length: 16 amino acids. The CDR3 nucleotides are TGCAGCGTTGAGGATAGCGGGGGCCACAGCACAGATACGCAGTATTTT. This sequence encodes CSVEDSGGHSTDTQYF.

This clone was seen more than once but under ten times. This chain connects TRBV3-1 (or the pseudogene TRBV3-2) to TRBJ2-5; a weak D match, TRBD1 (5 bases). Trimming took off 4 bases at V and 1 base at J, with 16 bases between the two ends. Germline lookup yields CDR1 LGHDT and CDR2 YNNKEL (reference sequence). CDR3 size: 16 residues. The CDR3 region has the DNA TGTGCCAGCAGCCCGCGAGTAGGGGCCCTCCAAGAGACCCAGTACTTC. As protein: CASSPRVGALQETQYF.

The genes are TRBV24-1 and TRBJ2-5; TRBD1 is a possible D gene (5 bases). Trimming removed 9 bases from V and 4 bases from J, with 17 bases in between. The germline gives CDR1 KGHDR, CDR2 SFDVKD. This CDR3 region has 14 residues. This chain's CDR3 is CATRPSGSGETQYF. The CDR3 DNA follows: TGTGCCACCCGCCCGTCAGGGTCGGGAGAGACCCAGTACTTC.